What follows describes a single TCR beta chain. Time point denoted: after trial treatment. Treatment specified: LDRT plus nivolumab, ipilimumab, low-dose cyclophosphamide and aspirin (RACIN trial). Donors were dosed with nivolumab and ipilimumab; they also received aspirin, low-dose cyclophosphamide and low-dose radiotherapy. Solid tumors that lacked tumor-infiltrating lymphocytes and were advanced were present in eligible patients. Alpha- and beta-chain coverage of first-strand cDNA came from TRAV- and TRBV-specific primers. TCR amplification ran 20 PCR cycles using constant-region and V-primer adapter primers. TCRdb reanalysed the reads using MiXCR and keeps one entry per CDR3 protein. Among under 75,000 distinct CDR3 sequences listed, approximately 22% were seen once. The sample is drawn from a study of low-dose radiotherapy and immunotherapy resistance in tumors. Study summary: A total of 6.5 Gy was given to Cohort 1 as 0.5 Gy per fraction every 2 weeks. Each patient took aspirin at a dose of 300 mg by mouth once daily over the course of four cycles, with dosing beginning on cycle 1 day 1.

In germline, CDR1 is LGHNT, CDR2 FRNRAP. V shed 6 bases, J shed 10 bases, and the junction held 10 bases outside the gene matches. This CDR3 has 14 residues. The sequence derives from a male donor with prostate cancer. This sample comprised PBMCs, obtained after low-dose radiotherapy plus immunotherapy. The chain links TRBV12-5 to TRBJ2-5; 11 nucleotides line up with TRBD1. The CDR3 DNA reads as TGTGCTAGTGGCCCGGACAGGGGGCTTGGGGGCCAGTACTTC. Translating it yields CASGPDRGLGGQYF. Drawing the rest from reference TRBV12-5 and TRBJ2-5, the complete variable domain is DARVTQTPRHKVTEMGQEVTMRCQPILGHNTVFWYRQTMMQGLELLAYFRNRAPLDDSGMPKDRFSAEMPDATLATLKIQPSEPRDSAVYFCASGPDRGLGGQYFGPGTRLLVL.